This T cell receptor (beta chain) derives from a study of cytomegalovirus exposure and HLA in healthy donors. Primers included in the PCR were 60 Vbeta and 13 Jbeta primers. The assay was immunoSEQ multiplex PCR, and TCRdb's table has in-frame clones only and misses some. Counted here are around 170,000 clones, around 85% occurring once; the ten biggest clones make up 6.3%. Germline values: CDR1 SGHRS, CDR2 YFSETQ. Germline trimming cut 7 bases from V and 10 bases from J; bases unmatched to any gene: 7. The CDR3 contains 12 residues. The chain combines TRBV5-1 with TRBJ2-1, with 8 bases lining up with TRBD1. This receptor was identified in a man aged 35 to 55 in good health and CMV-seropositive. Sequencing was carried out using PBMCs. The CDR3 loop is CASGAGGAEQFF. CDR3 nucleotide sequence: TGCGCCAGCGGGGCAGGGGGCGCCGAGCAGTTCTTC.